The following is a T cell receptor beta chain sequence with its context. This sample is part of a study of CD8+ T cells in alopecia areata. CDR1 and CDR2 (germline): MNHEY, SVGAGI. This CDR3 region has 13 residues. After removal of 6 bases from V and 7 bases from J, the junction contained 6 bases not matched to a gene. Reverse transcribed after extraction, RNA yielded cDNA as the sequencing template. This table comes from immunoSEQ multiplex PCR, and its TCRdb copy is limited to in-frame clones, with some not included. The sample includes about 270,000 clones, roughly 60% of them seen just once. Treatment meaning: oral pan-JAK inhibitor, 5-10 mg twice daily.

The TCR originated in a human donor with alopecia areata. This specimen consisted of CD4+ T cells sorted from blood, obtained at roughly week 53, from a patient treated with tofacitinib. This chain uses TRBV6-5 with TRBJ1-5, with 7 bases aligning to TRBD1. The CDR3 loop reads CASRPDRAQPQHF. DNA of the CDR3: TGTGCCAGCAGACCCGACAGGGCACAGCCCCAGCATTTT.